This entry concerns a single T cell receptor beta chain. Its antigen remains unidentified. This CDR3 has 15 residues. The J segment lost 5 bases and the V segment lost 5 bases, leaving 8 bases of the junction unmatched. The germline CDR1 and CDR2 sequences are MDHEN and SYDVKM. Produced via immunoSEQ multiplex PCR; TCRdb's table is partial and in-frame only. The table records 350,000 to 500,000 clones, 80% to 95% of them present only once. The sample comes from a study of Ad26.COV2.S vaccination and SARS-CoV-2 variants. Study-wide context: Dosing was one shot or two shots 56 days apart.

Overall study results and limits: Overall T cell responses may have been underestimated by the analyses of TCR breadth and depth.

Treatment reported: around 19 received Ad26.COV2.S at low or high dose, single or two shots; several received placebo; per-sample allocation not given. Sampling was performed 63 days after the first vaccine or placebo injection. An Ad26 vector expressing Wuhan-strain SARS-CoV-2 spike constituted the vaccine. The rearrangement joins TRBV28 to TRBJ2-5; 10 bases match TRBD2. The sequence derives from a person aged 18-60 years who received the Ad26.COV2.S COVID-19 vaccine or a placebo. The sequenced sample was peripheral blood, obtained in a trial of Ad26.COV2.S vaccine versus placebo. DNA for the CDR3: TGTGCCAGCAGTCTCAGCGGGGGGGGCAGGGAGACCCAGTACTTC. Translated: CASSLSGGGRETQYF.